The 20 T cell receptor beta chains listed next were all sequenced from one sample in a study of cytomegalovirus exposure and HLA in healthy donors. Researchers ran the PCR with 60 Vbeta and 13 Jbeta primers. TCRdb's table, derived via immunoSEQ multiplex PCR, lists solely in-frame clones and lacks some. The table shows some 130,000 clones, with around 80% occurring only once. Material for sequencing was PBMCs. The source is a male donor in good health and CMV-seropositive.

This sequence joins TRBV5-1 and TRBJ2-2, with 8 nucleotides matching TRBD1. CDR3 length equals 15 residues. Germline CDR1 reads SGHRS; CDR2 reads YFSETQ. V trimming: 4 bases; J trimming: 7 bases; junction bases outside the gene matches: 9. In DNA, the CDR3 is TGCGCCAGCAGCCTCCGGACAGGGATAAACGGGGAGCTGTTTTTT. Translating it yields CASSLRTGINGELFF.

The chain carries TRBV4-2 and TRBJ1-1; 10 bases agree with TRBD1. The germline V gene encodes CDR1 LGHNA and CDR2 YNFKEQ. Losses at the gene ends were 0 bases for V and 8 bases for J; bases not matched to a gene: 3. The CDR3 loop spans 14 amino acids. The CDR3 DNA sequence: TGTGCCAGCAGCCAAGAGAGGGACAGGGGCGAAGCTTTCTTT. It encodes CASSQERDRGEAFF.

The rearrangement links TRBV9 to TRBJ2-2; a weak D match, TRBD1 (5 bases). Germline assignment: CDR1 SGDLS and CDR2 YYNGEE. The V end was cut by 7 bases, the J end by 2 bases, with 9 bases between. The CDR3 contains 13 residues. Written as DNA, the CDR3 is TGTGCCAGCCATGACAGAAACACCGGGGAGCTGTTTTTT. Protein sequence: CASHDRNTGELFF.

V gene TRBV28 combines with J gene TRBJ1-2; TRBD1 might be the D (6 bases). V was clipped by 6 bases and J by 4 bases, with 24 bases between them. This CDR3 has 17 amino acids. CDR1 and CDR2 (germline): MDHEN, SYDVKM. In DNA, the CDR3 is TGTGCCAGCAGGCATCAGACCGGGGCGAGGGGGTCCTATGGCTACACCTTC. Protein sequence: CASRHQTGARGSYGYTF.

The chain combines TRBV5-6 with TRBJ2-1; the D gene is possibly TRBD1 (6 bases). This CDR3 has 17 residues. Trimming shortened V by 6 bases and J by 0 bases, and 19 bases separated the two germline ends. CDR1 and CDR2 (germline): SGHDT, YYEEEE. The CDR3 region is CASTLRTESLSYNEQFF. CDR3 DNA sequence: TGTGCCAGCACCCTGCGGACAGAATCCCTCTCCTACAATGAGCAGTTCTTC.

The J gene is TRBJ1-6, the V gene TRBV7-2; D gene unclear. Between the trimmed V and J ends, which lost 3 bases and 5 bases, there was a span of 8 bases. The CDR3 contains 14 residues. Germline CDR1 reads SGHTA; CDR2 reads FQGNSA. DNA of the CDR3: TGTGCCAGCAGCTTGAACCAGAATAATTCACCCCTCCACTTT. It yields the protein CASSLNQNNSPLHF.

V and J are TRBV9 and TRBJ2-7; TRBD2 might be the D (5 bases). The CDR3 consists of 14 residues. Trimming stripped 2 bases from V and 6 bases from J, with 15 bases between. Germline CDR1 reads SGDLS; CDR2 reads YYNGEE. The CDR3 spells CASSVRPGSAEQYF. The CDR3 DNA reads TGTGCCAGCAGCGTCAGGCCGGGAAGCGCCGAGCAGTACTTC.

This sequence joins TRBV18 and TRBJ2-7, with 11 bases matching TRBD2. In germline, CDR1 is KGHSH, CDR2 LQKENI. The CDR3 spans 16 residues. The ends lost 4 bases at V and 1 base at J; junction bases unmatched: 6. The CDR3 sequence: CASSRNSGRGSYEQYF. The CDR3 DNA is TGTGCCAGCTCACGGAATAGCGGGAGGGGGTCCTACGAGCAGTACTTC.

The rearrangement joins TRBV4-2 to TRBJ1-1; D unresolved. Per germline, CDR1 LGHNA and CDR2 YNFKEQ. Trimming removed 3 bases at V and 1 base at J, with 9 bases between. The length of the CDR3 is 14 residues. The CDR3 protein is CASSHSTGNTEAFF. The CDR3 nucleotides read TGTGCCAGCAGCCACTCGACGGGGAACACTGAAGCTTTCTTT.

The CDR3 loop reads CSANRQYEQYF. CDR3 DNA: TGCAGTGCTAACCGACAGTACGAGCAGTACTTC. V gene TRBV20-1 combines with J gene TRBJ2-7; maybe TRBD1 (5 bases). The germline V and J ends were trimmed by 4 bases and 4 bases, with 8 bases remaining between them. This CDR3 comprises 11 residues. CDR1 and CDR2 from the germline V gene are DFQATT and SNEGSKA (reference sequence).

CDR3 nucleotides: TGTGCCAGCAGCTATACAACCTTAGCGGGAGGGAGAGATGAGCAGTTCTTC. Protein product: CASSYTTLAGGRDEQFF. This chain links TRBV9 with TRBJ2-1, with 11 bases lining up with TRBD2. V was clipped by 4 bases and J by 8 bases; unmatched bases: 14. Germline loops: CDR1 SGDLS, CDR2 YYNGEE. The CDR3 extends over 17 amino acids. The whole variable domain, remainder taken from reference TRBV9 and TRBJ2-1, is DSGVTQTPKHLITATGQRVTLRCSPRSGDLSVYWYQQSLDQGLQFLIQYYNGEERAKGNILERFSAQQFPDLHSELNLSSLELGDSALYFCASSYTTLAGGRDEQFFGPGTRLTVL.

The chain joins TRBV5-5 to TRBJ2-7; a weak D match, TRBD1 (7 bases). The V and J ends lost 4 bases and 3 bases respectively, with 20 bases between them. The germline gives CDR1 SGHKS, CDR2 YYEKEE (reference sequence). The length of the CDR3 is 16 residues. CDR3 protein: CASSRPQGGVLYEQYF. The CDR3 DNA follows: TGTGCCAGCAGCCGACCCCAGGGGGGAGTGCTCTACGAGCAGTACTTC.

This chain joins TRBV2 and TRBJ2-7; 7 bases map to TRBD2. Per germline, CDR1 SNHLY and CDR2 FYNNEI. CDR3 length equals 15 residues. The J segment lost 6 bases and the V segment lost 1 base, leaving 9 bases of the junction unmatched. CDR3 bases: TGTGCCAGCAGTGAAGTGGTAGGGCCGGGGGGCGAGCAGTACTTC. This translates into CASSEVVGPGGEQYF.

The V and J genes are TRBV2 and TRBJ2-2; the D is unclear. CDR1 is SNHLY and CDR2 is FYNNEI in the germline V gene. V was pared by 2 bases and J by 3 bases, with 4 bases between. The CDR3 covers 13 residues. The CDR3 protein is CASSEQDTGELFF. Written as DNA, the CDR3 is TGTGCCAGCAGTGAACAGGACACCGGGGAGCTGTTTTTT.

This chain uses TRBV5-6 with TRBJ2-1; 9 positions agree with TRBD2. Germline V lookup: CDR1 SGHDT, CDR2 YYEEEE. V lost 0 bases to trimming and J lost 4 bases; unmatched junction nucleotides: 2. The CDR3 contains 15 residues. CDR3 region: CASSLGRGGYNEQFF. CDR3 sequence (DNA): TGTGCCAGCAGCTTGGGGCGGGGGGGTTACAATGAGCAGTTCTTC.

V and J are TRBV7-2 and TRBJ2-1; 9 bases match TRBD1. The germline gives CDR1 SGHTA, CDR2 FQGNSA. J was trimmed by 8 bases and V by 5 bases; bases with no gene match: 10. The CDR3 runs 15 residues. The CDR3 reads CASSKSDRGLYEQFF. In DNA form, the CDR3 reads TGTGCCAGCAGCAAGAGCGACAGGGGGTTGTATGAGCAGTTCTTC. The full variable domain, with the rest looked up from reference TRBV7-2 and TRBJ2-1, is GAGVSQSPSNKVTEKGKDVELRCDPISGHTALYWYRQSLGQGLEFLIYFQGNSAPDKSGLPSDRFSAERTGGSVSTLTIQRTQQEDSAVYLCASSKSDRGLYEQFFGPGTRLTVL.

The J gene is TRBJ1-3, the V gene TRBV9; 7 positions match TRBD1. The CDR3 is made up of 15 amino acids. The germline V gene has CDR1 SGDLS and CDR2 YYNGEE. After removal of 0 bases from V and 2 bases from J, the junction contained 2 bases not matched to a gene. The CDR3, as DNA: TGTGCCAGCAGCGTAGAGGACAGGACTGGAAACACCATATATTTT. Translated, it gives CASSVEDRTGNTIYF.

This chain connects TRBV2 to TRBJ2-2; 13 bases are a match to TRBD2. Germline V gene sequence: CDR1 SNHLY, CDR2 FYNNEI. Unmatched junction bases numbered 4, after V lost 6 bases and J lost 3 bases. The CDR3 totals 16 residues. CDR3 nucleotides: TGTGCCAGCAGAGGGACTAGCGGGACCCACACCGGGGAGCTGTTTTTT. Its protein product is CASRGTSGTHTGELFF.

The chain uses TRBV19 and TRBJ1-5; 7 positions match TRBD1. Losses at the gene ends were 3 bases for V and 7 bases for J; bases not matched to a gene: 12. Germline V CDR1 and CDR2: LNHDA, SQIVND (reference sequence). The CDR3 is 16 amino acids. The CDR3 DNA is TGTGCCAGTAGTATTTTAGCGGGGGCCAGGGGGCAGCCCCAGCATTTT. Protein product: CASSILAGARGQPQHF.

The genes are TRBV19 and TRBJ2-1; TRBD2 aligns across 7 bases. The CDR3 covers 15 residues. Trimming at V came to 7 bases and at J to 7 bases, leaving 13 bases not matched to a gene. CDR1 is LNHDA, CDR2 SQIVND, per germline (reference sequence). CDR3: CASNLRREGRNEQFF. The CDR3 DNA follows: TGTGCCAGTAACCTGAGGAGGGAGGGCCGAAATGAGCAGTTCTTC.